These 5 T cell receptor beta chains came from one sample sequenced in a study of blood T cell repertoires in COVID-19. Only in-frame clones appear in the TCRdb table, and some are missing; sequencing was by immunoSEQ multiplex PCR. Here the sample spans more than 300,000 clones, over 90% being singletons. The sequenced sample consisted of PBMCs or T cells enriched from blood (not recorded which). All receptors derive from a woman younger than 45 who had been exposed to COVID-19.

The CDR3 sequence: CASSSAGLTGELFF. DNA for the CDR3: TGTGCCAGCAGCTCGGCGGGGCTCACCGGGGAGCTGTTTTTT. The chain carries TRBV11-1 and TRBJ2-2; the D gene is possibly TRBD2 (6 bases). V was trimmed by 4 bases and J by 4 bases, leaving 10 bases between them. Per the germline V gene, CDR1 is SGHAT and CDR2 is FQDESV (reference sequence). The CDR3 length is 14 residues.

The chain employs TRBV9 and TRBJ2-1, with TRBD2 matching 9 bases. Per the germline V gene, CDR1 is SGDLS and CDR2 is YYNGEE. The CDR3 totals 15 residues. Trimming took 0 bases from V and 10 from J; bases not matched to a gene: 8. The CDR3 region is CASSVAGRGGYEQFF. The CDR3 DNA follows: TGTGCCAGCAGCGTAGCTGGGCGGGGGGGATACGAGCAGTTCTTC.

This chain connects TRBV7-9 to TRBJ2-1; 7 bases agree with TRBD1. Per the germline V gene, CDR1 is SEHNR and CDR2 is FQNEAQ (reference sequence). This CDR3 comprises 15 residues. Trimming cost V 4 bases and J 7 bases; bases outside gene matches: 10. The CDR3 nucleotides read TGTGCCAGCAGCTCCGCACAGGGGATGGAAAATGAGCAGTTCTTC. Translated: CASSSAQGMENEQFF. Full variable domain (missing parts from reference TRBV7-9 and TRBJ2-1): DTGVSQNPRHKITKRGQNVTFRCDPISEHNRLYWYRQTLGQGPEFLTYFQNEAQLEKSRLLSDRFSAERPKGSFSTLEIQRTEQGDSAMYLCASSSAQGMENEQFFGPGTRLTVL.

The chain carries TRBV2 and TRBJ2-1; 7 nucleotides agree with TRBD1. Unmatched junction bases numbered 8, after V lost 6 bases and J lost 6 bases. Germline V gene sequence: CDR1 SNHLY, CDR2 FYNNEI. CDR3 length: 14 amino acids. The CDR3 DNA reads TGTGCCAGCAGCCCACGGACAGGTTTCAATGAGCAGTTCTTC. Its translation: CASSPRTGFNEQFF.

V and J are TRBV2 and TRBJ1-1, with 8 bases lining up with TRBD1. Germline lookup yields CDR1 SNHLY and CDR2 FYNNEI. V shed 3 bases, J shed 1 base, and the junction held 16 bases outside the gene matches. The CDR3 runs to 19 residues. For the CDR3, the DNA is TGTGCCAGCAGTGATCATCCCCAGGGACAGGCGATTCCGAACACTGAAGCTTTCTTT. It is translated as CASSDHPQGQAIPNTEAFF. The whole variable domain, filled in from reference TRBV2 and TRBJ1-1, reads EPEVTQTPSHQVTQMGQEVILRCVPISNHLYFYWYRQILGQKVEFLVSFYNNEISEKSEIFDDQFSVERPDGSNFTLKIRSTKLEDSAMYFCASSDHPQGQAIPNTEAFFGQGTRLTVV.